The present T cell receptor (beta chain) was sequenced within a study of blood T cell repertoires in COVID-19. Overall study context: The origin of the acute and convalescent COVID-19 samples was the United States, Italy and Spain. Sources were T cells, B-cell-depleted T cells, or PBMCs; the material itself was cDNA or gDNA.

Germline CDR1 is SGHNT and CDR2 is YYREEE (reference sequence). CDR3 length: 14 amino acids. V shed 7 bases, J shed 6 bases, and the junction held 6 bases outside the gene matches. As handled by the study authors: Amplification of reference gene primers provided the estimated nucleated cell counts. The data were produced by immunoSEQ multiplex PCR, yet TCRdb's version contains in-frame clones alone and is incomplete. V and J calls and clone size are copied from that table; D and trimming were computed from the DNA. The top ten hold around a fifth of the sample, which has 70,000 to 95,000 clones, around 80% seen once.

The V call is TRBV5-4, the J call TRBJ2-1; 11 bases are a match to TRBD2. The sequence derives from a human donor in a cohort sampled during active COVID-19. Material for sequencing was peripheral blood. The CDR3 DNA is TGTGCCAGCTCCAGCGGACTAGCGGGCAATGAGCAGTTCTTC. This codes for CASSSGLAGNEQFF.